One sample yielded the 20 T cell receptor beta chains listed below, sequenced in a study of response to subunit inactivated influenza vaccine. MiXCR was run by TCRdb on the RT-PCR reads, yielding one entry per CDR3 protein. The data contain 500,000 to 600,000 distinct CDR3 sequences, 10% to 15% of them singletons. Sequenced material: PBMCs from blood, taken on the day of vaccination. The receptors stem from a man aged 45-65 years who received an inactivated influenza vaccine.

The chain couples TRBV15 to TRBJ2-1; perhaps TRBD2 as D (6 bases). The germline V and J ends were trimmed by 2 bases and 2 bases, with 10 bases remaining between them. Germline V gives CDR1 LNHNV, CDR2 YYDKDF (reference sequence). The CDR3 sequence is 15 residues long. CDR3 nucleotide sequence: TGTGCCACCAGCAGAACCGGCGGGACCTACAATGAGCAGTTCTTC. It yields the protein CATSRTGGTYNEQFF.

The sample holds many counts of this clonotype. This chain links TRBV4-2 with TRBJ2-1; TRBD2 matches at 9 bases. From germline, CDR1 is LGHNA and CDR2 YNFKEQ. This CDR3 is built from 17 residues. The J segment lost 5 bases and the V segment lost 1 base, leaving 9 bases of the junction unmatched. The chain's CDR3 is CASSQALGLAGNNEQFF. The CDR3 DNA reads as TGTGCCAGCAGCCAAGCCCTTGGGCTAGCGGGGAACAATGAGCAGTTCTTC.

This clonotype occurred many times. The chain links TRBV20-1 to TRBJ1-5; D is ambiguous. This CDR3 is 15 amino acids long. The germline CDR1 and CDR2 sequences are DFQATT and SNEGSKA (reference sequence). V was shortened by 5 bases and J by 8 bases, with 22 bases between the two germline ends. CDR3 sequence reads: CSADSGRRNFEPQHF. The CDR3 DNA sequence: TGCAGTGCTGATTCCGGGCGCCGGAATTTTGAGCCCCAGCATTTT.

The chain joins TRBV12-3 or TRBV12-4 to TRBJ2-2; unclear D gene. The CDR3 is 12 residues long. V lost 2 bases and J 8 bases, leaving 6 bases between the germline ends. CDR3 nucleotide sequence: TGTGCCAGCAGTTTAATCGGGGGGGAGCTGTTTTTT. It encodes CASSLIGGELFF.

The sample holds a few counts of this clonotype. The genes are TRBV20-1 and TRBJ2-7; the D call may be TRBD1 or TRBD2 (6 bases each). The CDR3 loop spans 14 amino acids. The V end was cut by 3 bases, the J end by 6 bases, with 18 bases between. The germline V gene encodes CDR1 DFQATT and CDR2 SNEGSKA (reference sequence). CDR3 protein: CSASPGVGGGEQYF. CDR3 sequence (DNA): TGCAGTGCTAGCCCAGGGGTGGGAGGCGGCGAGCAGTACTTC.

This clonotype was seen many times. J is TRBJ2-7 and V is TRBV28, with D unresolved. CDR3 length: 11 amino acids. V gave up 4 bases and J gave up 2 bases, with 3 bases separating them. The germline CDR1 and CDR2 sequences are MDHEN and SYDVKM. CDR3 sequence: CASSWAYEQYF. CDR3 nucleotide sequence: TGTGCCAGCAGTTGGGCCTACGAGCAGTACTTC.

This clonotype has more than one count but fewer than ten. The rearrangement links TRBV27 to TRBJ1-2, with D possibly TRBD1 on 6 matching bases. V lost 2 bases, J lost 2 bases, and 12 bases lay in between. The V gene's germline CDR1 is MNHEY and CDR2 SMNVEV (reference sequence). The CDR3 is 15 amino acids. This CDR3 reads CASSLTLTGNYGYTF. In DNA form, the CDR3 reads TGTGCCAGCAGTTTAACACTAACAGGGAACTATGGCTACACCTTC.

There are many counts of this clonotype. The chain is built from TRBV24-1 and TRBJ2-2; D gene uncertain. Germline CDR1 is KGHDR and CDR2 is SFDVKD. The CDR3 has 11 residues. V dropped 8 bases and J dropped 6 bases, with 6 bases sitting between them. The CDR3 nucleotides read TGTGCCACCAACTTCGCCGGGGAGCTGTTTTTT. Its translation is CATNFAGELFF.

This clonotype was seen a handful of times. V gene TRBV5-1 combines with J gene TRBJ2-7, with a possible D match to TRBD1 (5 bases). The CDR3 is 16 residues long. The V end was cut by 0 bases, the J end by 2 bases, with 15 bases between. The V gene's germline CDR1 is SGHRS and CDR2 YFSETQ. The CDR3 here is CASSLGTGEMAYEQYF. The CDR3 nucleotides are TGCGCCAGCAGCTTGGGAACAGGAGAAATGGCCTACGAGCAGTACTTC.

This clonotype has only a few counts. This rearrangement joins TRBV7-9 to TRBJ2-1; TRBD1 is a possible D gene (6 bases). CDR1 is SEHNR and CDR2 is FQNEAQ in the germline V gene (reference sequence). Trimming removed 2 bases at V and 5 bases at J, with 10 bases between. This CDR3 region has 14 residues. This CDR3 is CASSLRDTDNEQFF. The DNA of the CDR3 is TGTGCCAGCAGCTTAAGGGACACAGACAATGAGCAGTTCTTC.

The rearrangement links TRBV28 to TRBJ2-3, with a tentative D call TRBD2 (6 bases). The germline V and J ends were trimmed by 8 bases and 6 bases, with 18 bases remaining between them. Germline CDR1 is MDHEN and CDR2 is SYDVKM. The CDR3 loop spans 14 amino acids. CDR3 loop: CASDEIGGRDTQYF. The CDR3 DNA is TGTGCCAGCGATGAAATCGGGGGTCGGGATACGCAGTATTTT.

This clonotype occurred a few times. V is TRBV20-1 and J is TRBJ2-1; tentative D call: TRBD2 (5 bases). Trimming shortened V by 5 bases and J by 10 bases, and 12 bases separated the two germline ends. The CDR3 length is 11 residues. The germline V gene has CDR1 DFQATT and CDR2 SNEGSKA (reference sequence). This chain's CDR3 is CSAELVREQFF. In nucleotides, the CDR3 is TGCAGTGCTGAACTAGTGCGGGAGCAGTTCTTC.

In its sample, this clonotype was seen a few times. J is TRBJ2-7 and V is TRBV4-2; 7 bases agree with TRBD2. Looked up from germline, CDR1 is LGHNA and CDR2 is YNFKEQ. This CDR3 is 17 amino acids long. V was clipped by 4 bases and J by 0 bases; unmatched bases: 12. The CDR3 reads CASSLMGLGGVSYEQYF. The DNA for the CDR3 is TGTGCCAGCAGCCTCATGGGTCTGGGGGGGGTCTCCTACGAGCAGTACTTC.

This clonotype has at least ten counts. The chain employs TRBV25-1 and TRBJ1-6; D ambiguous. The V end was cut by 0 bases, the J end by 6 bases, with 12 bases between. Germline V gene lookup returns CDR1 MGHDK and CDR2 SYGVNS. The CDR3 covers 16 residues. The CDR3 DNA reads as TGTGCCAGCAGTGAATATAGCGGCGGGTCTAATTCACCCCTCCACTTT. Amino acids: CASSEYSGGSNSPLHF.

This clonotype was found a few times. The genes are TRBV5-1 and TRBJ2-2; D call uncertain. V was shortened by 4 bases and J by 5 bases, with 18 bases between the two germline ends. This CDR3 spans 16 amino acids. The germline V gene has CDR1 SGHRS and CDR2 YFSETQ. CDR3 residues: CASSQFNSGSTGELFF. CDR3 bases: TGCGCCAGCAGCCAGTTTAACAGTGGCTCTACCGGGGAGCTGTTTTTT. Variable domain in full (rest from reference TRBV5-1 and TRBJ2-2): KAGVTQTPRYLIKTRGQQVTLSCSPISGHRSVSWYQQTPGQGLQFLFEYFSETQRNKGNFPGRFSGRQFSNSRSEMNVSTLELGDSALYLCASSQFNSGSTGELFFGEGSRLTVL.

The chain combines TRBV5-1 with TRBJ2-3, with D possibly matching TRBD2 (6 bases). The germline gives CDR1 SGHRS, CDR2 YFSETQ. The CDR3 runs to 14 residues. Trimming cost V 5 bases and J 1 base, with 11 bases left between them. In DNA, the CDR3 is TGCGCCAGCAGACCGACTAGTGGCACAGATACGCAGTATTTT. This codes for CASRPTSGTDTQYF.

The genes are TRBV24-1 and TRBJ2-2; TRBD2 is a possible D gene (6 bases). Trimming stripped 10 bases from V and 4 bases from J, with 12 bases between. Looked up from germline, CDR1 is KGHDR and CDR2 is SFDVKD. The CDR3 loop spans 13 amino acids. The CDR3 nucleotides read TGTGCCACACGGACTACTGTCACCGGGGAGCTGTTTTTT. Translating gives CATRTTVTGELFF.

The J gene is TRBJ2-7, the V gene TRBV12-3 or TRBV12-4; tentatively, D is TRBD1 (6 bases). V was pared by 2 bases and J by 5 bases, with 13 bases between. The CDR3 is 14 amino acids. The chain's CDR3 is CASSLYPGADEQYF. The CDR3 DNA follows: TGTGCCAGCAGTTTATATCCAGGGGCGGACGAGCAGTACTTC.

Comment on this clonotype: This could be a read error, since a much larger clone is one nucleotide away. V gene TRBV6-5 combines with J gene TRBJ2-7; no firm D call. This CDR3 spans 15 amino acids. CDR1 and CDR2 from the germline V gene are MNHEY and SVGAGI. CDR3 sequence (DNA): TGTGCCAGCAGTTACGAGGCACCCTTCTCCTACGAGCAGTGCTTC. As protein: CASSYEAPFSYEQCF.

This clonotype has only a few counts. The V and J genes are TRBV4-3 and TRBJ2-2; D unclear. V dropped 0 bases and J dropped 7 bases, with 6 bases sitting between them. This CDR3 comprises 13 residues. The V gene's germline CDR1 is LGHNA and CDR2 YSLEER. The CDR3 spells CASSQDWGGELFF. The CDR3 DNA reads as TGCGCCAGCAGCCAAGATTGGGGCGGGGAGCTGTTTTTT.